This T cell receptor beta chain appears in the sequencing data of a study of control samples from healthy donors and cancer patients. The assay was immunoSEQ multiplex PCR, and TCRdb's table has in-frame clones only and misses some. The table lists about 170,000 clones, 93% of them singletons, with approximately 4% in the top ten. The CDR3 spans 14 residues. Trimming pared 0 bases from V and 5 bases from J, leaving 10 bases between. The germline V gene has CDR1 LNHNV and CDR2 YYDKDF (reference sequence). Source material: blood. The genes are TRBV15 and TRBJ1-1; D not certain. The source of this sequence is a woman aged 60-75 years in good health. The CDR3 is CATSRETRGTEAFF. CDR3 nucleotides: TGTGCCACCAGCAGAGAAACGAGAGGAACTGAAGCTTTCTTT.